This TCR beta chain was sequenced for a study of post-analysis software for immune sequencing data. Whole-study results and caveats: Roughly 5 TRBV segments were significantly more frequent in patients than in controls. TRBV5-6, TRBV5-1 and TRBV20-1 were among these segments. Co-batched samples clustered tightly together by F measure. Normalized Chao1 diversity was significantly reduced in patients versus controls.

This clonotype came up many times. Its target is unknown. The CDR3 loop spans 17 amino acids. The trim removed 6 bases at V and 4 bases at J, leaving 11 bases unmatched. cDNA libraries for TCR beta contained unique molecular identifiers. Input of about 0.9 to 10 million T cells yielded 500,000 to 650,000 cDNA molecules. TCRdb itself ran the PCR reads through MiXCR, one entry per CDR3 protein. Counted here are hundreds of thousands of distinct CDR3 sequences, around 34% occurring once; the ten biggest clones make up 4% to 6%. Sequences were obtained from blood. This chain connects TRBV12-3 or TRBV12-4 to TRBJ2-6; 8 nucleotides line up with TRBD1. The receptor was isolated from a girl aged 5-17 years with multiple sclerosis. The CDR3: CASREAWTGPGANVLTF. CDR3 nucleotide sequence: TGTGCCAGCAGAGAGGCCTGGACAGGGCCCGGGGCCAACGTCCTGACTTTC.